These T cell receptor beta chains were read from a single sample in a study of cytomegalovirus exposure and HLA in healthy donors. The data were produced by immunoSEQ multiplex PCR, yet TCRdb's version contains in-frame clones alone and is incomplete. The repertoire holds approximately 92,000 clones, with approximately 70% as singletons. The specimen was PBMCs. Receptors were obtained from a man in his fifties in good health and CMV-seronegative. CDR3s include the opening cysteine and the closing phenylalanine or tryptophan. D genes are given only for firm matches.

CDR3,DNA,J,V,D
CASRWPGGYGYTF,TGTGCCAGTAGATGGCCAGGGGGATATGGCTACACCTTC,TRBJ1-2,TRBV19,TRBD1
CSVTRSANTDTQYF,TGCAGCGTGACCAGGTCAGCAAACACAGATACGCAGTATTTT,TRBJ2-3,TRBV29-1,-
CASTQGQGIYGYTF,TGTGCCAGCACCCAGGGACAGGGGATCTATGGCTACACCTTC,TRBJ1-2,TRBV28,TRBD1
CASSLGTWDRSYNEQFF,TGTGCCAGCAGCTTAGGGACCTGGGACAGGTCCTACAATGAGCAGTTCTTC,TRBJ2-1,TRBV11-2,TRBD1
CASSLEGGADTQYF,TGCGCCAGCAGCTTGGAGGGGGGGGCAGATACGCAGTATTTT,TRBJ2-3,TRBV5-1,-
CASSVGGSYNEKLFF,TGTGCCAGCAGCGTAGGGGGCTCTTATAATGAAAAACTGTTTTTT,TRBJ1-4,TRBV9,-
CASSPRQGYNGYTF,TGTGCCAGCAGTCCAAGACAGGGGTATAATGGCTACACCTTC,TRBJ1-2,TRBV6-5,TRBD1
CASSQIQETQYF,TGTGCCAGCAGTCAGATCCAAGAGACCCAGTACTTC,TRBJ2-5,TRBV28,-
CASSEQGVVGANVLTF,TGTGCCAGCAGTGAACAGGGGGTAGTGGGGGCCAACGTCCTGACTTTC,TRBJ2-6,TRBV9,TRBD1
CASSPIGRLRDYGYTF,TGTGCCAGCAGCCCCATCGGGAGACTTCGGGACTATGGCTACACCTTC,TRBJ1-2,TRBV11-2,-
CASSIFPQGSFPGANVLTF,TGTGCCAGTAGTATCTTTCCCCAGGGCTCTTTCCCTGGGGCCAACGTCCTGACTTTC,TRBJ2-6,TRBV19,-
CASSLRLAENLPETQYF,TGTGCCAGCAGCCTCCGACTAGCGGAGAACCTCCCAGAGACCCAGTACTTC,TRBJ2-5,TRBV5-4,TRBD2